Listed here are 2 T cell receptor beta chains from one sample, sequenced in a study of identical twins. TCRdb called the 5' RACE reads again in MiXCR, with one record for every CDR3 protein. Of 500,000 or so distinct CDR3 sequences in the sample, 14% were seen once. This same sample was also part of a study on yellow fever vaccine responses in identical twins.

Material for sequencing was CD4+ T cells sorted from blood. The source is a woman younger than 35 in good health.

This clonotype was seen a few times. The rearrangement uses TRBV6-5 and TRBJ2-7; D is perhaps TRBD1 (6 bases). This CDR3 contains 14 residues. Germline lookup yields CDR1 MNHEY and CDR2 SVGAGI. The V end was cut by 1 base, the J end by 2 bases, with 9 bases between. The CDR3 region is CASSYFRGAYEQYF. The CDR3 region has the DNA TGTGCCAGCAGTTACTTCAGGGGCGCCTACGAGCAGTACTTC.

The chain carries TRBV20-1 and TRBJ1-2; D gene uncertain. The CDR3 is 12 residues long. V was clipped by 4 bases and J by 2 bases, with 8 bases between them. Germline-derived CDR1 and CDR2 are DFQATT and SNEGSKA (reference sequence). CDR3 DNA sequence: TGCAGTGCTAAACGGAACAACTATGGCTACACCTTC. As protein: CSAKRNNYGYTF.